This entry describes one T cell receptor (beta chain). In the authors' methods: The authors estimated nucleated cell counts from reference gene primer amplification. Clones were read by immunoSEQ multiplex PCR, and TCRdb kept only the in-frame ones, dropping some. V, J and clone size are those of that table, while D and trimming were read from the DNA. The sample has a few hundred thousand clones, 80% seen once. This entry belongs to a study of blood T cell repertoires in COVID-19. For the study at large: There were acute and convalescent COVID-19 samples, and they came from the United States, Italy and Spain. T cells, B-cell-depleted T cells, or PBMCs supplied cDNA or gDNA.

The specimen sequenced was peripheral blood. This sequence was found in a human donor in a cohort sampled during active COVID-19.

The CDR3 loop reads CASSYLPGDRSYEQYF. DNA of the CDR3: TGTGCCAGCAGTTACCTGCCAGGGGATCGATCCTACGAGCAGTACTTC. V gene TRBV6-2 or TRBV6-3 combines with J gene TRBJ2-7, with D perhaps matching TRBD1 (6 bases). Per germline, CDR1 MNHEY and CDR2 SVGEGT. This CDR3 region has 16 residues. With 2 bases removed from V and 1 base from J, the gap between germline ends came to 15 bases.